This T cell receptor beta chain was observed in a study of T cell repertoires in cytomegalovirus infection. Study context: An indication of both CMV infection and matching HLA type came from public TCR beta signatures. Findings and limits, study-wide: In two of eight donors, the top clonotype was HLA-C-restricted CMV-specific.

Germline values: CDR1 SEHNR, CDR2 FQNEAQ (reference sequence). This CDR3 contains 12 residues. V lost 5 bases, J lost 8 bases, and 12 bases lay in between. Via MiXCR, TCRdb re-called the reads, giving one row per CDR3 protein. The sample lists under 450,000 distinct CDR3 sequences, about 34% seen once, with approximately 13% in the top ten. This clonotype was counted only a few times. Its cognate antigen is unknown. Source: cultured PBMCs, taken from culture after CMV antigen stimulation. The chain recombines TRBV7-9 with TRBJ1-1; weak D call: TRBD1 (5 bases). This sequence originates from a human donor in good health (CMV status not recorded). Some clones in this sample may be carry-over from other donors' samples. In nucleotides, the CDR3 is TGTGCCAGCAGCCGGATGGGGGGAGAAGCTTTCTTT. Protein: CASSRMGGEAFF. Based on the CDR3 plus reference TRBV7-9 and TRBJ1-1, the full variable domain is DTGVSQNPRHKITKRGQNVTFRCDPISEHNRLYWYRQTLGQGPEFLTYFQNEAQLEKSRLLSDRFSAERPKGSFSTLEIQRTEQGDSAMYLCASSRMGGEAFFGQGTRLTVV.